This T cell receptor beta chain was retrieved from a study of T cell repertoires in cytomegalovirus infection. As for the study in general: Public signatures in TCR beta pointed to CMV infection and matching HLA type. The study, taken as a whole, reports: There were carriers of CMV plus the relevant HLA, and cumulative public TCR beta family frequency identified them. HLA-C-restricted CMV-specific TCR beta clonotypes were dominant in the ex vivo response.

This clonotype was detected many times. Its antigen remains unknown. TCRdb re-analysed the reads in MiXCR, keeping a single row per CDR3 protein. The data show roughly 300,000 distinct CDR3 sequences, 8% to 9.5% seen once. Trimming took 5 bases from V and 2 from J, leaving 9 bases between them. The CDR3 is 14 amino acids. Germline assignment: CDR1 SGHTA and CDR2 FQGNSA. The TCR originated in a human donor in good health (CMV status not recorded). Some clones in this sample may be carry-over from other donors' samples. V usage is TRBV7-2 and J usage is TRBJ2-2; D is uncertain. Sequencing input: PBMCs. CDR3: CASSPTYNTGELFF. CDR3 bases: TGTGCCAGCAGCCCAACCTACAACACCGGGGAGCTGTTTTTT.